This T cell receptor beta chain was retrieved from a study of Graves' ophthalmopathy and Graves' hyperthyroidism. Study-level findings and limits: Most expanded thyroid clonotypes above 0.001 frequency also appeared in blood. Classification of ophthalmopathy versus stable hyperthyroidism by a 13-signature model yielded just under 90% sensitivity and about 81% specificity.

Amplification from RNA transcripts yielded the TCR beta CDR3 regions. HTBI-primed RT-PCR formed the first round, and a multiplex PCR formed the second. A single record per CDR3 protein comes from TCRdb applying MiXCR to the multiplex PCR reads. The sample has a few hundred thousand distinct CDR3 sequences, approximately 20% seen once. The length of the CDR3 is 13 residues. V was cut by 3 bases and J by 3 bases, with 8 bases left in between. Germline V gives CDR1 SGHTA, CDR2 FQGTGA. About this clonotype itself: The antigen is not known.

This rearrangement joins TRBV7-3 to TRBJ1-1; D is unclear. The TCR originated in a woman aged 18-30 years with Graves' ophthalmopathy. Sequencing was performed on peripheral blood. CDR3 DNA sequence: TGTGCCAGCAGCTTTGGGGAACACACTGAAGCTTTCTTT. The encoded protein is CASSFGEHTEAFF. Combining the CDR3 with reference TRBV7-3 and TRBJ1-1 gives the whole variable domain GAGVSQTPSNKVTEKGKYVELRCDPISGHTALYWYRQSLGQGPEFLIYFQGTGAADDSGLPNDRFFAVRPEGSVSTLKIQRTERGDSAVYLCASSFGEHTEAFFGQGTRLTVV.